Presented here are 5 T cell receptor beta chains from one specimen sequenced in a study of shared clonotypes between healthy human individuals (dated by TCRdb to 2018 to 2020). The library was generated by the immunoSEQ multiplex PCR assay. The source is immuneACCESS, and TCRdb retained only in-frame sequences with V and J called. Part of the clones is not carried over; for the studies checked, unresolved V genes explain less than half of this, and the remainder is unexplained. The sample yields about 670,000 clones; around 72% were counted once. The ten largest clones take up approximately 1.8% of the sample. The sample comprised memory CD4+ T cells sorted from blood. The meaning of the sample's cell subset or site label: CD45RA-negative fraction. The receptors were gathered from a woman aged 25-40 years in good health.

This chain connects TRBV4-2 to TRBJ2-7; a weak D match, TRBD1 (6 bases). CDR1 LGHNA and CDR2 YNFKEQ come from the germline V gene. Trimming left V 0 bases short and J 1 base short, with 7 bases between. The CDR3 sequence is 14 residues long. The CDR3 bases are TGTGCCAGCAGCCAAGAAAGGGGGTCCTACGAGCAGTACTTC. Translated: CASSQERGSYEQYF.

V usage is TRBV4-1 and J usage is TRBJ2-1, with D possibly called TRBD1 or TRBD2 (5 bases each). The CDR3 runs 13 residues. CDR1 and CDR2 from the germline V gene are MGHRA and YSYEKL. Between the trimmed V and J ends, which lost 8 bases and 9 bases, there was a span of 17 bases. The CDR3 sequence is CASSGTGTIEQFF. DNA for the CDR3: TGCGCCAGCTCCGGGACCGGTACAATTGAGCAGTTCTTC.

This clone was observed a few times. V usage is TRBV5-1 and J usage is TRBJ1-1, with TRBD1 identical over 8 bases. This CDR3 has 13 amino acids. The germline V gene encodes CDR1 SGHRS and CDR2 YFSETQ. Unmatched junction bases numbered 5, after V lost 4 bases and J lost 6 bases. CDR3: CASSTDRGSEAFF. CDR3 coding DNA: TGCGCCAGCAGCACTGACAGGGGATCTGAAGCTTTCTTT.

As for this clone: In the same sample, other DNA sequences code for this CDR3. The CDR3 loop reads CASSFRRNSYEQYF. Here the CDR3 DNA reads TGTGCCAGCAGCTTTAGACGGAACTCCTACGAGCAGTACTTC. The rearrangement links TRBV7-8 to TRBJ2-7, with D uncertain. The CDR3 loop spans 14 amino acids. Trimming left V 3 bases short and J 0 bases short, with 9 bases between. Per the germline V gene, CDR1 is SGHVS and CDR2 is FQNEAQ.

The chain carries TRBV9 and TRBJ2-1; 8 bases agree with TRBD2. Trimming took 1 base from V and 3 from J; bases not matched to a gene: 6. The CDR3 runs 16 residues. CDR1 and CDR2 from the germline V gene are SGDLS and YYNGEE. The CDR3 sequence is CASSVTLADFYNEQFF. The CDR3 DNA follows: TGTGCCAGCAGCGTAACACTAGCGGACTTCTACAATGAGCAGTTCTTC.